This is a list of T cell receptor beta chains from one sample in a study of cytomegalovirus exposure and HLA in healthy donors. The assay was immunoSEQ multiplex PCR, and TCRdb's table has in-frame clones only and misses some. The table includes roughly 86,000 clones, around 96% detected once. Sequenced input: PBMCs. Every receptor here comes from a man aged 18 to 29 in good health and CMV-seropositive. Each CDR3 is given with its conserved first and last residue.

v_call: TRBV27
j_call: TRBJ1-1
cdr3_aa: CASSLEGRWNTEAFF

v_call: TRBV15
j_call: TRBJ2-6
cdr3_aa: CATSREGTGSGANVLTF

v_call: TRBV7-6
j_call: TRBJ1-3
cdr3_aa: CASSLLGIGAYSGNTIYF

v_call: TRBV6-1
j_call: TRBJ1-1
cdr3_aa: CASSGQENTEAFF

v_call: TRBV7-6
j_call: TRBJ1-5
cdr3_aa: CASSIGTGSNQPQHF

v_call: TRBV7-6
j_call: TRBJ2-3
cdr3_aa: CASSGWTSGTDTQYF

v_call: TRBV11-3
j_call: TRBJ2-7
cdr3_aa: CASSLDLSARQSSYEQYF

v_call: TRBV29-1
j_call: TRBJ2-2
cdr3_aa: CSVGSGGILEELFF

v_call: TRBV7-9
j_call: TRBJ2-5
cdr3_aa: CASSSGTGNQETQYF

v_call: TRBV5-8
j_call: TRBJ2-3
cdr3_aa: CASSWIAGGTDTQYF

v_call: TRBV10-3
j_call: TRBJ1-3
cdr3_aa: CAIRQVAGNTIYF

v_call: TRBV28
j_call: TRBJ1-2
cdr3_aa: CASSFYLDRGPSGYTF

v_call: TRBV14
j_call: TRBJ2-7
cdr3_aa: CASSQGLGLAGVGQYF

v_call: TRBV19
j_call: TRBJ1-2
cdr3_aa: CASSITQTPYGYTF

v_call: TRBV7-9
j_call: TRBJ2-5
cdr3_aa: CASSQRGLAGVETQYF

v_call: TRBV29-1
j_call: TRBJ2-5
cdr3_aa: CSVRRSGRLSSQYF

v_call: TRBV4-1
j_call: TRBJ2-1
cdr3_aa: CASSRGTGWDSEQFF

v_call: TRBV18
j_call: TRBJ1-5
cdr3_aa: CASSNRLIGQGHQPQHF

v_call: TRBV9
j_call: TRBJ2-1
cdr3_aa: CASSRSSGSSYNEQFF

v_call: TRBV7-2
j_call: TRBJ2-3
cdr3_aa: CASSSSGSSTDTQYF

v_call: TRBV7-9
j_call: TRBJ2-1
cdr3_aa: CASSLGRWVGEQFF

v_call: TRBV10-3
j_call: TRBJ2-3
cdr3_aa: CATGAGVTDTQYF

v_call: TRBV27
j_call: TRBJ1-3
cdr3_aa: CASRSGNTIYF

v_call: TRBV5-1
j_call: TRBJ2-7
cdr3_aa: CASSSGTGPSSYEQYF

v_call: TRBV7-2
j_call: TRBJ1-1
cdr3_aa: CASSAQENTEAFF

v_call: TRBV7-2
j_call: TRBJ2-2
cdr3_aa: CASSLALALANGELFF

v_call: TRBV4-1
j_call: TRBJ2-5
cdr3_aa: CASSQGVQGKETQYF

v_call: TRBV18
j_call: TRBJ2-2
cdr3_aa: CASSPDSSNTGELFF

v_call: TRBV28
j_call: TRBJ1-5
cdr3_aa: CASSNYGTNNQPQHF

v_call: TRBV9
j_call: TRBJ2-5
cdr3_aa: CASSNGGRETQYF

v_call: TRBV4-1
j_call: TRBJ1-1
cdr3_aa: CASSQGQGNLMNTEAFF

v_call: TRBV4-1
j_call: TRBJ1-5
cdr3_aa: CASSPPTGGSNQPQHF